This T cell receptor beta chain was captured in a study of CD8 T cells in ankylosing spondylitis. Study-wide points: Reportedly, significant enrichment of disease-linked clones occurred in matched ankylosing spondylitis synovial fluid. Among TCR beta sequences, a motif of several highly homologous variants appeared characteristic of ankylosing spondylitis blood. Previous work reported some of these motif variants in the synovial fluid and blood of reactive arthritis.

On this clonotype: Its antigen is not identified.

Making the TCR beta libraries involved quantitative 5'-RACE with molecular barcodes. A single record per CDR3 protein comes from TCRdb applying MiXCR to the 5' RACE reads. The data contain under 300,000 distinct CDR3 sequences, approximately 20% of them singletons. Sequenced sample: blood, either unsorted or a sorted T cell fraction (not recorded which). The receptor's source is a male donor with ankylosing spondylitis or in good health (not recorded which).

CDR3 sequence: CASRSKGTSPHEQYF. Written as DNA, the CDR3 is TGTGCCAGCAGGAGCAAGGGGACTAGCCCCCACGAGCAGTACTTC. This rearrangement joins TRBV11-2 to TRBJ2-7; 9 bases are shared with TRBD2. The CDR3 has 15 residues. Germline CDR1 and CDR2: SGHAT and FQNNGV. V gave up 6 bases and J gave up 5 bases; unmatched junction bases: 11.